Below are 27 T cell receptor beta chains sequenced from a single sample in a study of CD8+ T cells in alopecia areata (dated by TCRdb to between 2018 and 2020). The library was produced with the immunoSEQ multiplex PCR assay. RNA was extracted from all samples and reverse transcribed into cDNA as template for TCR sequencing. The source is immuneACCESS, and TCRdb retained only in-frame sequences with V and J called. Part of the clones is not carried over; for the studies checked, unresolved V genes explain less than half of this, and the remainder is unexplained. Present in this sample are around 120,000 clones, roughly two thirds of which were seen just once. Around 2.7% of the sample comes from the top ten. The sequenced material came from CD4+ T cells sorted from blood. The receptors were gathered from a human donor in good health.

This clone was detected a few times. This specimen includes other DNA sequences encoding the same CDR3. The rearrangement joins TRBV6-1 to TRBJ2-7; D remains unclear. The V end was cut by 6 bases, the J end by 6 bases, with 12 bases between. Germline CDR1 and CDR2: MNHNS and SASEGT. The CDR3 has 12 amino acids. The CDR3 protein is CASRAPTAEQYF. The CDR3 coding sequence is TGTGCCAGCAGAGCACCTACCGCCGAGCAGTACTTC.

The gene calls are TRBV6-5 and TRBJ2-5, with D hard to call. V lost 1 base and J lost 1, with 7 bases in between. CDR1 MNHEY and CDR2 SVGAGI come from the germline V gene. The CDR3 has 14 amino acids. DNA of the CDR3: TGTGCCAGCAGTTACTTAAAGGCCCAAGAGACCCAGTACTTC. It encodes CASSYLKAQETQYF.

This rearrangement joins TRBV5-1 to TRBJ1-2; no definite D call. The CDR3 has 15 residues. V lost 0 bases and J lost 7, with 16 bases in between. Germline V CDR1 and CDR2: SGHRS, YFSETQ. The CDR3 here is CASSLVPQASGGYTF. CDR3 bases: TGCGCCAGCAGCTTGGTTCCCCAGGCCTCTGGTGGCTACACCTTC.

The chain is built from TRBV29-1 and TRBJ2-5; no firm D call. The length of the CDR3 is 11 residues. In germline, CDR1 is SQVTM, CDR2 ANQGSEA. V was trimmed by 4 bases and J by 4 bases, leaving 7 bases between them. The CDR3 loop is CSVVLGETQYF. In nucleotides, the CDR3 is TGCAGCGTTGTCTTGGGAGAGACCCAGTACTTC.

Regarding this clone: The same CDR3 also results from other DNA sequences found in this sample. This chain links TRBV25-1 with TRBJ2-5; 9 positions agree with TRBD2. This CDR3 comprises 15 residues. Trimming took 3 bases from V and 4 from J; bases not matched to a gene: 6. Germline CDR1 is MGHDK and CDR2 is SYGVNS. The CDR3 DNA follows: TGTGCCAGCAGTGAGGCGGGGGGGCCGCGAGAGACCCAGTACTTC. Translation: CASSEAGGPRETQYF.

The V call is TRBV4-2, the J call TRBJ2-7; TRBD2 aligns across 12 bases. J gave up 2 bases and V 1 base, and 0 bases lay outside the gene matches. This CDR3 is 15 amino acids long. Germline-derived CDR1 and CDR2 are LGHNA and YNFKEQ. This CDR3 is CASSQGTSGTYEQYF. The CDR3 bases are TGTGCCAGCAGCCAAGGGACTAGCGGGACCTACGAGCAGTACTTC.

The gene calls are TRBV29-1 and TRBJ2-5; 9 nucleotides agree with TRBD1. The CDR3 covers 13 residues. The germline V gene has CDR1 SQVTM and CDR2 ANQGSEA. With V trimmed by 6 bases and J by 4 bases, 6 bases remained unmatched. CDR3 sequence: CSVTQGAGETQYF. The CDR3 DNA reads as TGCAGCGTCACACAGGGGGCCGGAGAGACCCAGTACTTC.

This sequence joins TRBV6-5 and TRBJ1-6; 8 bases are a match to TRBD1. Germline CDR1 reads MNHEY; CDR2 reads SVGAGI. This CDR3 region has 14 residues. The V gene end was trimmed by 7 bases and the J gene end by 7 bases; junction bases not matched to a gene: 6. CDR3 amino acids: CASTADRVNSPLHF. The CDR3, as DNA: TGTGCCAGCACCGCGGACAGGGTGAATTCACCCCTCCACTTT.

V gene TRBV7-2 combines with J gene TRBJ1-2; a weak D match, TRBD1 (5 bases). V was pared by 2 bases and J by 2 bases, with 9 bases between. The germline V gene encodes CDR1 SGHTA and CDR2 FQGNSA. The CDR3 contains 14 residues. The DNA of the CDR3 is TGTGCCAGCAGCTTACAATCAGGGAACTATGGCTACACCTTC. Protein sequence: CASSLQSGNYGYTF.

The gene calls are TRBV7-2 and TRBJ1-4, with D perhaps matching TRBD1 (6 bases). The V end lost 5 bases, the J end lost 4 bases, and 11 bases lay between the germline ends. The CDR3 is 14 residues long. The germline V gene has CDR1 SGHTA and CDR2 FQGNSA. The CDR3 DNA reads TGTGCCAGCAGCCCCGGGACACGTAATGAAAAACTGTTTTTT. This sequence encodes CASSPGTRNEKLFF.

The J gene is TRBJ1-1, the V gene TRBV25-1; TRBD1 matches 10 bases. Germline V lookup: CDR1 MGHDK, CDR2 SYGVNS. CDR3 length equals 17 residues. V dropped 2 bases and J dropped 6; count of bases not matched to a gene: 12. CDR3 amino acids: CASSEPIGQGVRAEAFF. CDR3 sequence (DNA): TGTGCCAGCAGTGAACCTATCGGACAGGGGGTGAGGGCTGAAGCTTTCTTT.

The chain links TRBV5-1 to TRBJ1-1; D not resolved. CDR1 and CDR2 from the germline V gene are SGHRS and YFSETQ. Trimming stripped 5 bases from V and 5 bases from J, with 13 bases between. The length of the CDR3 is 13 residues. The CDR3 DNA reads TGCGCCAGCAGAGATCGACCGGGGACTGAAGCTTTCTTT. Translating it yields CASRDRPGTEAFF. Filled out from reference TRBV5-1 and TRBJ1-1, the complete variable domain reads KAGVTQTPRYLIKTRGQQVTLSCSPISGHRSVSWYQQTPGQGLQFLFEYFSETQRNKGNFPGRFSGRQFSNSRSEMNVSTLELGDSALYLCASRDRPGTEAFFGQGTRLTVV.

The chain employs TRBV29-1 and TRBJ2-7, with a weak D call TRBD1 (6 bases). Between the trimmed V and J ends, which lost 0 bases and 5 bases, there was a span of 11 bases. From germline, CDR1 is SQVTM and CDR2 ANQGSEA. The CDR3 is made up of 13 amino acids. DNA for the CDR3: TGCAGCGTTGAAGATACCAGGGGCAACGAGCAGTACTTC. As protein: CSVEDTRGNEQYF.

The V gene is TRBV29-1, the J gene TRBJ2-2; D gene ambiguous. Germline V CDR1 and CDR2: SQVTM, ANQGSEA. The V and J ends lost 2 bases and 1 base respectively, with 5 bases between them. The CDR3 has 13 amino acids. CDR3 amino acids: CSVERQNTGELFF. As DNA, the CDR3 is TGCAGCGTTGAAAGACAGAACACCGGGGAGCTGTTTTTT.

The table lists this clone with a few counts. The V call is TRBV5-1, the J call TRBJ2-4, with D possibly matching TRBD1 (6 bases). The V and J ends lost 0 bases and 8 bases respectively, with 15 bases between them. The CDR3 consists of 15 residues. The V gene's germline CDR1 is SGHRS and CDR2 YFSETQ. The CDR3 loop is CASSLVSRGGDIQYF. The CDR3 bases are TGCGCCAGCAGCTTGGTCTCCAGGGGTGGGGACATTCAGTACTTC.

The J gene is TRBJ1-1, the V gene TRBV6-5; no reliable D call. Trimming shortened V by 5 bases and J by 4 bases, and 8 bases separated the two germline ends. CDR1 is MNHEY and CDR2 is SVGAGI in the germline V gene. This CDR3 is 12 amino acids long. The CDR3 loop reads CASSNIPTEAFF. The CDR3 DNA follows: TGTGCCAGCAGTAACATTCCCACTGAAGCTTTCTTT.

This clone was seen a handful of times. The chain has TRBV5-1 and TRBJ2-5; 9 nucleotides agree with TRBD2. Germline CDR1 is SGHRS and CDR2 is YFSETQ. The V segment lost 4 bases and the J segment 4 bases; nucleotides outside the gene matches: 8. The CDR3 extends over 15 amino acids. CDR3 DNA sequence: TGCGCCAGCAGCGCCCAACTAGCGGGCACAGAGACCCAGTACTTC. It yields the protein CASSAQLAGTETQYF.

This sequence joins TRBV4-1 and TRBJ1-2; D is unclear. CDR3 length: 13 amino acids. V gave up 3 bases and J gave up 2 bases, with 7 bases separating them. CDR1 MGHRA and CDR2 YSYEKL come from the germline V gene. CDR3 region: CASSQGANYGYTF. In nucleotides, the CDR3 is TGCGCCAGCAGCCAGGGAGCCAACTATGGCTACACCTTC.

The chain uses TRBV29-1 and TRBJ1-4; 8 nucleotides agree with TRBD1. Germline V gene lookup returns CDR1 SQVTM and CDR2 ANQGSEA. The CDR3 is made up of 13 amino acids. The trim removed 4 bases at V and 8 bases at J, leaving 6 bases unmatched. The DNA for the CDR3 is TGCAGCGTTGTTCAGGGGGCGGGCGAAAAACTGTTTTTT. Its protein is CSVVQGAGEKLFF. Looking up the rest from reference TRBV29-1 and TRBJ1-4 gives the full variable domain: SAVISQKPSRDICQRGTSLTIQCQVDSQVTMMFWYRQQPGQSLTLIATANQGSEATYESGFVIDKFPISRPNLTFSTLTVSNMSPEDSSIYLCSVVQGAGEKLFFGSGTQLSVL.

The V call is TRBV7-9, the J call TRBJ2-5, with TRBD1 identical over 7 bases. The V gene's germline CDR1 is SEHNR and CDR2 FQNEAQ (reference sequence). The trim removed 4 bases at V and 2 bases at J, leaving 4 bases unmatched. This CDR3 contains 14 residues. The CDR3 bases are TGTGCCAGCAGCTCAGGGACAGCACAAGAGACCCAGTACTTC. This sequence encodes CASSSGTAQETQYF. The variable domain in full, completed from reference TRBV7-9 and TRBJ2-5, reads DTGVSQNPRHKITKRGQNVTFRCDPISEHNRLYWYRQTLGQGPEFLTYFQNEAQLEKSRLLSDRFSAERPKGSFSTLEIQRTEQGDSAMYLCASSSGTAQETQYFGPGTRLLVL.

J is TRBJ2-5 and V is TRBV4-1, with D possibly matching TRBD2 (6 bases). With 5 bases removed from V and 5 bases from J, the gap between germline ends came to 18 bases. Germline lookup yields CDR1 MGHRA and CDR2 YSYEKL. The CDR3 has 15 amino acids. The CDR3 DNA is TGCGCCAGCAGCTTAAGAGGCGGGGACCGGGAGACCCAGTACTTC. Translation gives CASSLRGGDRETQYF.

The chain couples TRBV27 to TRBJ1-2; possibly TRBD1 for D (6 bases). Between the trimmed V and J ends, which lost 0 bases and 8 bases, there was a span of 16 bases. This CDR3 has 15 residues. The germline gives CDR1 MNHEY, CDR2 SMNVEV (reference sequence). The CDR3: CASSLSLQGGRGYTF. The DNA for the CDR3 is TGTGCCAGCAGTTTATCCCTACAGGGAGGGCGCGGCTACACCTTC.

This chain joins TRBV5-1 and TRBJ1-3; unclear D gene. The CDR3 contains 14 residues. The germline V gene encodes CDR1 SGHRS and CDR2 YFSETQ. V was trimmed by 4 bases and J by 4 bases, leaving 12 bases between them. The CDR3 DNA follows: TGCGCCAGCAGCAGCCTCGGATCCGGAAACACCATATATTTT. Translation gives CASSSLGSGNTIYF.

The chain uses TRBV29-1 and TRBJ2-2; 7 positions match TRBD1. In germline, CDR1 is SQVTM, CDR2 ANQGSEA. V shed 4 bases, J shed 8 bases, and the junction held 7 bases outside the gene matches. The CDR3 is made up of 13 amino acids. As DNA, the CDR3 is TGCAGCGTTGTAGGACAGGTCGGAGGGGAGCTGTTTTTT. Its protein is CSVVGQVGGELFF.

The rearrangement links TRBV29-1 to TRBJ2-7, with unresolved D. Germline assignment: CDR1 SQVTM and CDR2 ANQGSEA. This CDR3 has 12 residues. Trimming stripped 1 base from V and 7 bases from J, with 11 bases between. CDR3 residues: CSVEALTREQYF. The CDR3 bases are TGCAGCGTTGAAGCCCTTACGAGGGAGCAGTACTTC.

V usage is TRBV7-3 and J usage is TRBJ1-6, with D possibly TRBD1 on 5 matching bases. The CDR3 has 15 residues. Germline CDR1 is SGHTA and CDR2 is FQGTGA. V was cut by 5 bases and J by 9 bases, with 17 bases left in between. CDR3 region: CASSLQGSAASPLHF. The CDR3 coding sequence is TGTGCCAGCAGCCTCCAGGGCTCGGCAGCTTCACCCCTCCACTTT.

V and J are TRBV28 and TRBJ1-6; a possible D gene is TRBD1 (5 bases). The V end was cut by 5 bases, the J end by 12 bases, with 14 bases between. CDR3 size: 13 residues. In germline, CDR1 is MDHEN, CDR2 SYDVKM. CDR3 nucleotide sequence: TGTGCCAGCAGTGACAGACCCCTTATACCCCTCCACTTT. This encodes CASSDRPLIPLHF.